The T cell receptor (beta chain) described here comes from a study of T cell responses to AZD1222 COVID-19 vaccine (dated by TCRdb to the early 2020s). Regarding the study in general: AZD1222 recipients with second doses at about 4 weeks or about 12 weeks were pooled, because spike-specific TCR depth and breadth did not differ between schedules. A total of roughly 240 trial participants underwent TCR sequencing, of whom around 200 received two doses of AZD1222 and some 26 received two doses of the MenACWY control vaccine. Enrollment into the trials was organized by age into subgroups of 18-55, 56-69 and 70-plus years, and those subgroups contained approximately 150, 30 and 60 TCR-sequenced participants, respectively. The paper as a whole reports these results and caveats: Epitopes outside the regions mutated in the B.1.351 and B.1.1.7 variants were reportedly recognized by nearly half of the unique spike-specific TCRs. Because no samples from the day 14 peak response were available, repertoires could be characterized only after the peak T cell response. Participants were mostly white British and included more females than males, and it was suggested by the authors that clonal diversity may have been underestimated. CD4 TCRs associated with the vaccine covered the entire spike protein, and the dominant responses were in regions 160-218 and 743-854. The 56-69-year group was small, and its depth increase did not reach significance, likely because of low power. After two AZD1222 doses, spike-specific TCR breadth and depth were significantly higher than at day 0 and than in MenACWY recipients. Conclusions about previously exposed vaccinees were limited because only six AZD1222 recipients were SARS-CoV-2 seropositive at baseline.

Sample time point, as interpreted from the label and publication: baseline before first vaccination. The vaccinee samples were drawn from two UK trials, COV001 and COV002, one of which was a single-blind randomized controlled phase 2/3 trial testing AZD1222 (ChAdOx1 nCoV-19) in healthy adults. For TCRbeta chain sequencing, PBMC samples from trial participants were taken at day 0 and at day 28 after the second dose. About this clone itself: What antigen it recognizes has not been identified. No base quality information exists; no much larger clone differs at one position.

The CDR3 contains 18 residues, cysteine and phenylalanine counted. CDR3 DNA only is kept here, 54 bases in frame from base 1. V ends up 4 bases short and J 2 bases short, with an unmatched junction base count of 15. The CDR1 and CDR2 encoded by the germline V gene are MGHRA and YSYEKL. The CDR3 regions of human TCRbeta chains were subjected to immunosequencing. The paper's data handling went like this. Repertoire TCRs were matched against a reference library of SARS-CoV-2-specific TCRs generated with the MIRA antigen-specificity platform. Breadth meant the fraction of unique TCRs that were SARS-CoV-2-associated, whereas depth meant the fraction of total T cells that were SARS-CoV-2-associated. Using the MIRA data, each spike-specific TCR was mapped to the spike region that the TCR reacts to and placed in a CD4 or CD8 class. Log10-transformed breadth and depth values were compared by one-way ANOVA with Sidak's multiple comparisons tests. Entries here come from immuneACCESS through TCRdb and include only in-frame sequences with V and J called. Some clones fail to appear in such tables; in the studies checked, an unresolved V gene covers under half of the shortfall, and the cause of the remainder is unknown. V and J calls plus clone size are reproduced from that table; the DNA served to infer D and trimming. The sample table contains 75,000 to 95,000 clones; only one count was recorded for about 88% of them. Of the sample, roughly a tenth falls within the top ten clones.

This chain is built from TRBV4-1 and TRBJ2-5; TRBD2 aligns with 8 central bases. The sequence derives from an adult in good health. The sample was peripheral blood, taken on day 0 of AZD1222 vaccination. The DNA sequence is given as TGCGCCAGCAGCCTCGGGGCTAGCGGGCACCTTGCGCAAGAGACCCAGTACTTC. This encodes CASSLGASGHLAQETQYF.